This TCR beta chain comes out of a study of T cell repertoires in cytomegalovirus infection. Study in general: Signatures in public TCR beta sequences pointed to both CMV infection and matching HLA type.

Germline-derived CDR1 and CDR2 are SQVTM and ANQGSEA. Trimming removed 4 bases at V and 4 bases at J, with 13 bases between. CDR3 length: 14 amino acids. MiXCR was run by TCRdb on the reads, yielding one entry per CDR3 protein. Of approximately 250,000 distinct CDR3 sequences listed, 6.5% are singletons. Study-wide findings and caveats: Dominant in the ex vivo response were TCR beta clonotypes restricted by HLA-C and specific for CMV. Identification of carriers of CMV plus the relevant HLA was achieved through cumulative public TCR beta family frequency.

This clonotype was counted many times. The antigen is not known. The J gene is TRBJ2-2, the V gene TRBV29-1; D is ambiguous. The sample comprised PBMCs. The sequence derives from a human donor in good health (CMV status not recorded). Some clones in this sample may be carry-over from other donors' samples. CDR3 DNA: TGCAGCGTTGGTGGGCCTTCCCCCACCGGGGAGCTGTTTTTT. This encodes CSVGGPSPTGELFF.